These 27 T cell receptor beta chains share one sample of origin, sequenced in a study of T cell responses to AZD1222 COVID-19 vaccine. Clones were sequenced by immunoSEQ multiplex PCR, and TCRdb holds only the in-frame ones, with some missing. The table records about 31,000 clones, approximately 90% of them present only once. Sequencing was performed on peripheral blood, taken 28 days after the second AZD1222 dose. Receptors originate from an adult who received the AZD1222 COVID-19 vaccine.

The V and J genes are TRBV6-1 and TRBJ1-3, with 8 bases fitting TRBD1. With 2 bases clipped from V and 4 bases from J, the junction kept 4 bases outside the gene matches. The CDR3 sequence is 15 residues long. CDR1 MNHNS and CDR2 SASEGT come from the germline V gene. This chain's CDR3 is CASSEQGAEGNTIYF. The CDR3 DNA reads as TGTGCCAGCAGTGAACAGGGGGCGGAGGGAAACACCATATATTTT.

This chain links TRBV6-5 with TRBJ2-2; 7 bases are a match to TRBD1. The V segment lost 2 bases and the J segment 8 bases; nucleotides outside the gene matches: 5. Germline-derived CDR1 and CDR2 are MNHEY and SVGAGI. The CDR3 consists of 14 residues. CDR3 sequence (DNA): TGTGCCAGCAGTTACCGGGGACAGTCTGGGGAGCTGTTTTTT. Encoded protein: CASSYRGQSGELFF.

The V call is TRBV18, the J call TRBJ2-2, with 7 nucleotides matching TRBD2. This CDR3 is 16 amino acids long. After removal of 3 bases from V and 5 bases from J, the junction contained 9 bases not matched to a gene. CDR1 is KGHSH and CDR2 is LQKENI in the germline V gene. The CDR3 loop is CASSPNSGAGTGELFF. In DNA form, the CDR3 reads TGTGCCAGCTCACCGAACAGCGGGGCGGGTACCGGGGAGCTGTTTTTT.

This rearrangement joins TRBV19 to TRBJ1-2, with TRBD1 matching over 7 bases. V lost 1 base and J lost 4; bases outside the gene matches: 12. The germline CDR1 and CDR2 sequences are LNHDA and SQIVND (reference sequence). The CDR3 length is 17 residues. In DNA, the CDR3 is TGTGCCAGTAGTATAGGAATGACAGGGTTTTATTCCTATGGCTACACCTTC. Its translation is CASSIGMTGFYSYGYTF.

J is TRBJ2-3 and V is TRBV9; D call uncertain. The CDR3 consists of 15 residues. Trimming removed 0 bases at V and 2 bases at J, with 10 bases between. In germline, CDR1 is SGDLS, CDR2 YYNGEE. For the CDR3, the DNA is TGTGCCAGCAGCGTAGGTGTCAGGCCCACAGATACGCAGTATTTT. This sequence encodes CASSVGVRPTDTQYF.

This clone appeared once. V and J are TRBV6-2 or TRBV6-3 and TRBJ2-5; the D gene is possibly TRBD1 (5 bases). Trimming took 1 base from V and 7 from J, leaving 22 bases between them. The CDR3 covers 17 residues. The germline gives CDR1 MNHEY, CDR2 SVGEGT. CDR3 sequence reads: CASSYWAPVRGWGTQYF. CDR3 DNA sequence: TGTGCCAGCAGTTACTGGGCCCCCGTTAGGGGCTGGGGGACCCAGTACTTC.

This clone was recorded once. V and J are TRBV5-1 and TRBJ1-3; D is ambiguous. The CDR3 is 14 amino acids. CDR1 and CDR2 (germline): SGHRS, YFSETQ. Trimming stripped 1 base from V and 0 bases from J, with 5 bases between. Here the CDR3 DNA reads TGCGCCAGCAGCTTGAGGCCCTCTGGAAACACCATATATTTT. This codes for CASSLRPSGNTIYF. Full variable domain (missing parts from reference TRBV5-1 and TRBJ1-3): KAGVTQTPRYLIKTRGQQVTLSCSPISGHRSVSWYQQTPGQGLQFLFEYFSETQRNKGNFPGRFSGRQFSNSRSEMNVSTLELGDSALYLCASSLRPSGNTIYFGEGSWLTVV.

The chain has TRBV10-3 and TRBJ1-5; D remains ambiguous. The CDR3 has 15 residues. V was pared by 0 bases and J by 7 bases, with 13 bases between. Germline lookup yields CDR1 ENHRY and CDR2 SYGVKD. CDR3 in amino acids: CAISESNGDGQPQHF. The CDR3 DNA is TGTGCCATCAGTGAGTCGAATGGGGATGGGCAGCCCCAGCATTTT.

This clone was seen once. The rearrangement uses TRBV6-5 and TRBJ1-3, with D perhaps matching TRBD1 (5 bases). CDR3 length: 14 amino acids. With 6 bases removed from V and 0 bases from J, the gap between germline ends came to 9 bases. The germline CDR1 and CDR2 sequences are MNHEY and SVGAGI. The CDR3 nucleotides are TGTGCCAGCAGCGACAGAAACTCTGGAAACACCATATATTTT. It encodes CASSDRNSGNTIYF.

This chain uses TRBV9 with TRBJ2-7; 10 bases match TRBD2. CDR3 length equals 15 residues. The V gene's germline CDR1 is SGDLS and CDR2 YYNGEE. Unmatched junction bases numbered 4, after V lost 0 bases and J lost 4 bases. DNA of the CDR3: TGTGCCAGCAGCGTAGCTAGCGGGGGTCAGTACGAGCAGTACTTC. Translated: CASSVASGGQYEQYF.

This chain uses TRBV6-1 with TRBJ1-4, with D possibly TRBD1 on 5 matching bases. Germline CDR1 and CDR2: MNHNS and SASEGT. Trimming cost V 4 bases and J 0 bases, with 6 bases left between them. This CDR3 is 14 amino acids long. The CDR3, as DNA: TGTGCCAGCAGTGCAGGGTCAACTAATGAAAAACTGTTTTTT. It is translated as CASSAGSTNEKLFF.

The chain is built from TRBV5-8 and TRBJ2-2; no firm D call. Germline V lookup: CDR1 SGHTS, CDR2 YDEGEE. The CDR3 length is 14 residues. The ends were cut back, 7 bases at V and 0 bases at J, with 10 bases in the middle. The CDR3 DNA follows: TGTGCCAGCGTTAGGAGAACGAACACCGGGGAGCTGTTTTTT. Protein: CASVRRTNTGELFF. Combining the CDR3 with reference TRBV5-8 and TRBJ2-2 gives the whole variable domain EAGVTQSPTHLIKTRGQQATLRCSPISGHTSVYWYQQALGLGLQFLLWYDEGEERNRGNFPPRFSGRQFPNYSSELNVNALELEDSALYLCASVRRTNTGELFFGEGSRLTVL.

CDR3 loop: CASGKQGQGNSPLHF. CDR3 nucleotides: TGTGCCAGCGGCAAACAGGGCCAGGGGAATTCACCCCTCCACTTT. The chain recombines TRBV9 with TRBJ1-6, with D perhaps TRBD1 (6 bases). CDR3 length equals 15 residues. Germline V CDR1 and CDR2: SGDLS, YYNGEE. Trimming removed 7 bases from V and 7 bases from J, with 18 bases in between. Full variable domain (rest looked up from reference TRBV9 and TRBJ1-6): DSGVTQTPKHLITATGQRVTLRCSPRSGDLSVYWYQQSLDQGLQFLIQYYNGEERAKGNILERFSAQQFPDLHSELNLSSLELGDSALYFCASGKQGQGNSPLHFGNGTRLTVT.

The chain employs TRBV5-1 and TRBJ2-7; 8 nucleotides match TRBD1. This CDR3 is 13 amino acids long. With V trimmed by 4 bases and J by 7 bases, 7 bases remained unmatched. Per germline, CDR1 SGHRS and CDR2 YFSETQ. This CDR3 is CASSNRGVGEQYF. CDR3 nucleotides: TGCGCCAGCAGCAACAGGGGGGTCGGGGAGCAGTACTTC.

The J gene is TRBJ2-7, the V gene TRBV7-2, with TRBD1 matching 7 bases. CDR3 length equals 15 residues. Trimming cost V 5 bases and J 0 bases; bases outside gene matches: 7. Germline-derived CDR1 and CDR2 are SGHTA and FQGNSA. CDR3 nucleotide sequence: TGTGCCAGCAGCGCCTTCGGACAGGACTCCTACGAGCAGTACTTC. It specifies CASSAFGQDSYEQYF. The entire variable domain, with the rest obtained from reference TRBV7-2 and TRBJ2-7, is as follows: GAGVSQSPSNKVTEKGKDVELRCDPISGHTALYWYRQSLGQGLEFLIYFQGNSAPDKSGLPSDRFSAERTGGSVSTLTIQRTQQEDSAVYLCASSAFGQDSYEQYFGPGTRLTVT.

The chain couples TRBV3-1 (or the pseudogene TRBV3-2) to TRBJ2-5, with TRBD2 matching over 8 bases. Trimming removed 4 bases from V and 5 bases from J; junction bases left unmatched: 9. Germline V lookup: CDR1 LGHDT, CDR2 YNNKEL (reference sequence). The CDR3 is made up of 15 amino acids. Here the CDR3 reads CASSPLTGGRETQYF. The CDR3 DNA sequence: TGTGCCAGCAGCCCCTTGACGGGGGGGCGGGAGACCCAGTACTTC.

The J gene is TRBJ1-2, the V gene TRBV28, with 9 nucleotides matching TRBD1. The germline V gene has CDR1 MDHEN and CDR2 SYDVKM. The CDR3 sequence is 14 residues long. V dropped 3 bases and J dropped 3; count of bases not matched to a gene: 2. The CDR3 loop is CASSLGQGYYGYTF. CDR3 nucleotide sequence: TGTGCCAGCAGTTTGGGACAGGGCTACTATGGCTACACCTTC.

This clone was found once. The V call is TRBV7-3, the J call TRBJ2-1, with a weak D call TRBD1 (5 bases). The CDR3 covers 13 residues. The V end was cut by 0 bases, the J end by 12 bases, with 12 bases between. Germline CDR1 reads SGHTA; CDR2 reads FQGTGA. The CDR3 here is CASSLTKGSGQFF. CDR3 bases: TGTGCCAGCAGCTTAACCAAGGGGTCGGGGCAGTTCTTC.

CDR3 sequence: CASRTQRTGGYNEQFF. Written as DNA, the CDR3 is TGTGCCAGTAGGACTCAGAGGACAGGGGGGTACAATGAGCAGTTCTTC. The chain links TRBV19 to TRBJ2-1, with TRBD1 matching 10 bases. The V and J ends lost 6 bases and 4 bases, in that order; junction bases with no gene match: 9. Germline loops: CDR1 LNHDA, CDR2 SQIVND (reference sequence). The CDR3 is 16 amino acids. Full variable domain (outside the CDR3, taken from reference TRBV19 and TRBJ2-1): DGGITQSPKYLFRKEGQNVTLSCEQNLNHDAMYWYRQDPGQGLRLIYYSQIVNDFQKGDIAEGYSVSREKKESFPLTVTSAQKNPTAFYLCASRTQRTGGYNEQFFGPGTRLTVL.

This rearrangement joins TRBV6-6 to TRBJ1-5, with D perhaps TRBD1 (6 bases). V lost 8 bases and J lost 5, with 7 bases in between. The germline gives CDR1 MNHNY, CDR2 SVGAGI (reference sequence). The CDR3 covers 11 residues. The CDR3 region is CASGQYQPQHF. CDR3 sequence (DNA): TGTGCCAGCGGACAGTATCAGCCCCAGCATTTT.

V is TRBV3-1 (or the pseudogene TRBV3-2) and J is TRBJ2-3; no reliable D call. V lost 1 base to trimming and J lost 2 bases, with 4 bases between them. Germline lookup yields CDR1 LGHDT and CDR2 YNNKEL (reference sequence). This CDR3 spans 13 amino acids. The DNA of the CDR3 is TGTGCCAGCAGCCAAGTCAACACAGATACGCAGTATTTT. This encodes CASSQVNTDTQYF.

The V and J genes are TRBV21-1 and TRBJ1-1. TRBV21-1 is a pseudogene locus. The CDR3 is made up of 16 amino acids. The CDR3 DNA follows: TGTGCCAGCAGCAAATCGCCGGGGCGACTGAACACTGAAGCTTTCTTT. Its protein product is CASSKSPGRLNTEAFF.

The chain couples TRBV5-8 to TRBJ2-2, with D hard to call. CDR1 SGHTS and CDR2 YDEGEE come from the germline V gene. V lost 2 bases to trimming and J lost 1 base, with 6 bases between them. The CDR3 is made up of 14 amino acids. CDR3 in DNA: TGTGCCAGCAGCTTCGGTTGGAACACCGGGGAGCTGTTTTTT. Translated: CASSFGWNTGELFF.

This clone is a singleton in its sample. This chain connects TRBV27 to TRBJ2-3; D is unresolved. This CDR3 has 13 residues. CDR1 is MNHEY and CDR2 is SMNVEV in the germline V gene (reference sequence). The V and J ends lost 5 bases and 2 bases respectively, with 8 bases between them. The CDR3, as DNA: TGTGCCAGCAGTCCGGACGCCACAGATACGCAGTATTTT. This translates into CASSPDATDTQYF.

The chain is built from TRBV18 and TRBJ2-3, with 8 bases matching TRBD1. Germline lookup yields CDR1 KGHSH and CDR2 LQKENI. Trimming cost V 3 bases and J 1 base; bases outside gene matches: 21. CDR3 size: 21 residues. The CDR3 DNA sequence: TGTGCCAGCTCACCCAATCTCCTACTCGCTCAGGGGGCGCGTGGCACAGATACGCAGTATTTT. Amino acid sequence: CASSPNLLLAQGARGTDTQYF.

The chain uses TRBV5-4 and TRBJ2-5; 15 nucleotides line up with TRBD2. V lost 4 bases, J lost 5 bases, and 9 bases stayed unmatched. CDR3 length: 17 amino acids. Germline CDR1 and CDR2: SGHNT and YYREEE (reference sequence). The CDR3: CASSPGTSGGNSETQYF. CDR3 nucleotides: TGTGCCAGCAGCCCCGGGACTAGCGGGGGGAATTCGGAGACCCAGTACTTC.

V gene TRBV7-9 combines with J gene TRBJ1-3, with TRBD1 matching over 8 bases. With V trimmed by 7 bases and J by 3 bases, 8 bases remained unmatched. CDR3 length equals 15 residues. Looked up from germline, CDR1 is SEHNR and CDR2 is FQNEAQ (reference sequence). The CDR3 loop is CASTRQGYRGNTIYF. The DNA of the CDR3 is TGTGCCAGCACCCGACAGGGGTACCGTGGAAACACCATATATTTT.